The clone carrying this TCR beta chain was counted a single time. The data originate from a study of blood T cell repertoires in COVID-19. Overall study: There were acute and convalescent COVID-19 samples, and they came from the United States, Italy and Spain. T cells, B-cell-depleted T cells, or PBMCs supplied cDNA or gDNA.

Authors' processing steps: For nucleated cells, counts were estimated from reference gene primer amplification. Sequenced by immunoSEQ multiplex PCR; TCRdb stores in-frame clones only, minus some. The V and J calls and clone size come from that table; D and trimming were worked out from the DNA. Among under 45,000 clones, over 75% were seen once, and the ten largest hold about 14%. The CDR3 is 12 residues long. The germline V gene encodes CDR1 MNHEY and CDR2 SMNVEV (reference sequence). Trimming removed 7 bases at V and 5 bases at J, with 9 bases between. The sequence was collected from a man aged 60 to 75 with active COVID-19. The V and J genes are TRBV27 and TRBJ2-1, with D maybe TRBD1 (5 bases). The sequenced sample consisted of peripheral blood. The CDR3 here is CASKTGNNEQFF. CDR3 coding DNA: TGTGCCAGCAAAACAGGTAACAATGAGCAGTTCTTC.